These 27 T cell receptor beta chains were all obtained from the same sample, sequenced in a study of CD8+ T cells in alopecia areata. Extraction and reverse transcription of RNA yielded cDNA as the sequencing template. Measured with immunoSEQ multiplex PCR; TCRdb has only the in-frame clones, and not every one. The sample lists 95,000 to 120,000 clones, less than 70% seen once, with 3% to 4% in the top ten. Treatment in this sample: oral pan-JAK inhibitor, 5-10 mg twice daily. Here the sequenced sample was CD4+ T cells sorted from blood, taken at week 24, from a patient treated with tofacitinib. Source of these receptors: a human donor with alopecia areata.

The rearrangement joins TRBV7-3 to TRBJ2-1; 8 positions match TRBD2. Germline CDR1 SGHTA, CDR2 FQGTGA. With V trimmed by 5 bases and J by 5 bases, 14 bases remained unmatched. The CDR3 extends over 17 amino acids. CDR3 sequence (DNA): TGTGCCAGCAGCCCGGCCCCTATAGCGGGGCGCAACAATGAGCAGTTCTTC. It codes for CASSPAPIAGRNNEQFF.

J is TRBJ1-6 and V is TRBV7-2; no clear D gene. The V end lost 1 base, the J end lost 8 bases, and 9 bases lay between the germline ends. CDR1 and CDR2 from the germline V gene are SGHTA and FQGNSA. The CDR3 has 14 amino acids. The CDR3 sequence: CASSLGDSYSPLHF. CDR3 in DNA: TGTGCCAGCAGCTTAGGGGATTCGTATTCACCCCTCCACTTT. The variable domain in full, completed from reference TRBV7-2 and TRBJ1-6, reads GAGVSQSPSNKVTEKGKDVELRCDPISGHTALYWYRQSLGQGLEFLIYFQGNSAPDKSGLPSDRFSAERTGGSVSTLTIQRTQQEDSAVYLCASSLGDSYSPLHFGNGTRLTVT.

This sequence joins TRBV7-2 and TRBJ2-5, with 7 positions matching TRBD1. CDR1 and CDR2 from the germline V gene are SGHTA and FQGNSA. J gave up 5 bases and V 2 bases, and 2 bases lay outside the gene matches. The CDR3 has 13 amino acids. CDR3 loop: CASSLKGAETQYF. DNA for the CDR3: TGTGCCAGCAGCTTAAAGGGGGCCGAGACCCAGTACTTC.

In DNA, the CDR3 is TGTGCCAGCAGCGTTGGGACAGACATCAATGAAAAACTGTTTTTT. Translated: CASSVGTDINEKLFF. The V and J genes are TRBV9 and TRBJ1-4; 7 bases fit TRBD1. The germline gives CDR1 SGDLS, CDR2 YYNGEE. The CDR3 consists of 15 residues. V lost 2 bases, J lost 5 bases, and 6 bases stayed unmatched. Filled out from reference TRBV9 and TRBJ1-4, the complete variable domain reads DSGVTQTPKHLITATGQRVTLRCSPRSGDLSVYWYQQSLDQGLQFLIQYYNGEERAKGNILERFSAQQFPDLHSELNLSSLELGDSALYFCASSVGTDINEKLFFGSGTQLSVL.

The sample holds a few counts of this clone. This sequence joins TRBV25-1 and TRBJ1-2; D possibly corresponds to TRBD1 (6 bases). The CDR3 covers 12 residues. The ends were cut back, 5 bases at V and 8 bases at J, with 12 bases in the middle. Germline loops: CDR1 MGHDK, CDR2 SYGVNS. The CDR3 DNA sequence: TGTGCCAGCAGTTTACAGGGAGACGGCTACACCTTC. It yields the protein CASSLQGDGYTF.

V gene TRBV14 combines with J gene TRBJ2-7; D is unresolved. V gave up 4 bases and J gave up 2 bases, with 12 bases separating them. The CDR3 is made up of 14 amino acids. The germline V gene encodes CDR1 SGHDN and CDR2 FVKESK. Here the CDR3 DNA reads TGTGCCAGCAGCCCGGTGACGTCTCCCTACGAGCAGTACTTC. As protein: CASSPVTSPYEQYF. Variable domain in full (rest from reference TRBV14 and TRBJ2-7): EAGVTQFPSHSVIEKGQTVTLRCDPISGHDNLYWYRRVMGKEIKFLLHFVKESKQDESGMPNNRFLAERTGGTYSTLKVQPAELEDSGVYFCASSPVTSPYEQYFGPGTRLTVT.

The chain has TRBV28 and TRBJ2-4; 8 bases match TRBD2. With V trimmed by 3 bases and J by 0 bases, 4 bases remained unmatched. Germline V gene lookup returns CDR1 MDHEN and CDR2 SYDVKM. The CDR3 runs 16 residues. Here the CDR3 reads CASSLERGIAKNIQYF. DNA of the CDR3: TGTGCCAGCAGTTTGGAGCGGGGGATAGCCAAAAACATTCAGTACTTC.

This clone was seen a handful of times. The chain uses TRBV28 and TRBJ1-6, with D tentatively TRBD1 (6 bases). CDR1 MDHEN and CDR2 SYDVKM come from the germline V gene. The CDR3 length is 13 residues. V was clipped by 5 bases and J by 10 bases, with 12 bases between them. The CDR3 bases are TGTGCCAGCAGTGCGGGACATCGATCACCCCTCCACTTT. Translated: CASSAGHRSPLHF.

The V gene is TRBV5-1, the J gene TRBJ2-2; D is possibly TRBD2 (7 bases). V shed 2 bases and J shed 1 base, with 12 bases lying between them. CDR1 SGHRS and CDR2 YFSETQ come from the germline V gene. The CDR3 is made up of 16 amino acids. The CDR3 coding sequence is TGCGCCAGCAGCTTATTCGGGGGGCTGAACACCGGGGAGCTGTTTTTT. It codes for CASSLFGGLNTGELFF.

The rearrangement links TRBV2 to TRBJ2-2; D remains ambiguous. Trimming removed 6 bases at V and 4 bases at J, with 6 bases between. CDR1 and CDR2 from the germline V gene are SNHLY and FYNNEI. This CDR3 spans 12 amino acids. The CDR3 DNA follows: TGTGCCAGCAGGGTGTCCACCGGGGAGCTGTTTTTT. Protein sequence: CASRVSTGELFF. Complete variable domain (other parts from reference TRBV2 and TRBJ2-2): EPEVTQTPSHQVTQMGQEVILRCVPISNHLYFYWYRQILGQKVEFLVSFYNNEISEKSEIFDDQFSVERPDGSNFTLKIRSTKLEDSAMYFCASRVSTGELFFGEGSRLTVL.

V usage is TRBV4-2 and J usage is TRBJ2-2; 12 bases are a match to TRBD2. The V gene end was trimmed by 0 bases and the J gene end by 4 bases; junction bases not matched to a gene: 9. The germline V gene encodes CDR1 LGHNA and CDR2 YNFKEQ. The CDR3 is 19 amino acids. CDR3 in DNA: TGTGCCAGCAGCCAAGATCTCCTAGCGGGGGGGCTGAGCACCGGGGAGCTGTTTTTT. Encoded protein: CASSQDLLAGGLSTGELFF.

The count of this clone is one. This chain links TRBV2 with TRBJ2-7; D is ambiguous. Germline V gene data show CDR1 as SNHLY and CDR2 as FYNNEI. V lost 7 bases to trimming and J lost 0 bases, with 7 bases between them. The length of the CDR3 is 12 residues. The DNA for the CDR3 is TGTGCCAGCACACCAGCCTCCTACGAGCAGTACTTC. Translated: CASTPASYEQYF.

V is TRBV19 and J is TRBJ1-5; TRBD1 is a possible D gene (6 bases). Germline V lookup: CDR1 LNHDA, CDR2 SQIVND (reference sequence). Trimming left V 9 bases short and J 7 bases short, with 19 bases between. The CDR3 covers 14 residues. The CDR3 nucleotides read TGTGCCAGCAGAACAACAGGGATCGGACAGCCCCAGCATTTT. The encoded protein is CASRTTGIGQPQHF.

CDR3 amino acids: CSVEDGGTYEQYF. The CDR3, as DNA: TGCAGCGTTGAAGATGGAGGCACCTACGAGCAGTACTTC. This chain links TRBV29-1 with TRBJ2-7; D may be TRBD2 (5 bases). The V end lost 0 bases, the J end lost 2 bases, and 8 bases lay between the germline ends. This CDR3 spans 13 amino acids. The germline V gene has CDR1 SQVTM and CDR2 ANQGSEA.

This chain uses TRBV5-1 with TRBJ2-2; no firm D call. From germline, CDR1 is SGHRS and CDR2 YFSETQ. The CDR3 is made up of 15 amino acids. V was cut by 0 bases and J by 1 base, with 7 bases left in between. The CDR3 spells CASSLGTGNTGELFF. The CDR3 DNA reads TGCGCCAGCAGCTTGGGGACGGGGAACACCGGGGAGCTGTTTTTT. The whole variable domain, remainder taken from reference TRBV5-1 and TRBJ2-2, is KAGVTQTPRYLIKTRGQQVTLSCSPISGHRSVSWYQQTPGQGLQFLFEYFSETQRNKGNFPGRFSGRQFSNSRSEMNVSTLELGDSALYLCASSLGTGNTGELFFGEGSRLTVL.

V is TRBV7-2 and J is TRBJ1-5, with a possible D match to TRBD1 (5 bases). From germline, CDR1 is SGHTA and CDR2 FQGNSA. The CDR3 loop spans 13 amino acids. V was trimmed by 4 bases and J by 3 bases, leaving 7 bases between them. The CDR3 coding sequence is TGTGCCAGCAGCTCCGGGACCAATCAGCCCCAGCATTTT. Its translation is CASSSGTNQPQHF.

The V and J genes are TRBV5-6 and TRBJ1-2; no clear D gene. Trimming cost V 2 bases and J 0 bases, with 11 bases left between them. The CDR3 is made up of 15 amino acids. Germline V gives CDR1 SGHDT, CDR2 YYEEEE. The CDR3 protein is CASSFNLRANYGYTF. Written as DNA, the CDR3 is TGTGCCAGCAGCTTTAATCTGCGAGCTAACTATGGCTACACCTTC.

The J gene is TRBJ1-2, the V gene TRBV30; 7 nucleotides align to TRBD1. The CDR3 is 13 amino acids. V lost 4 bases, J lost 8 bases, and 10 bases stayed unmatched. Germline loops: CDR1 GTSNPN, CDR2 SVGIG (reference sequence). The CDR3 loop reads CAWTPRGAGGYTF. The CDR3 DNA sequence: TGTGCCTGGACCCCCAGGGGGGCGGGAGGCTACACCTTC.

This clone was seen only a few times. This chain joins TRBV5-4 and TRBJ2-5; TRBD1 matches at 10 bases. Trimming took 2 bases from V and 5 from J; bases not matched to a gene: 12. The CDR3 has 17 amino acids. Germline loops: CDR1 SGHNT, CDR2 YYREEE (reference sequence). CDR3 sequence: CASSFRQGASETETQYF. In DNA form, the CDR3 reads TGTGCCAGCAGCTTCCGACAGGGGGCCTCCGAAACGGAGACCCAGTACTTC.

V and J are TRBV27 and TRBJ1-5; 12 nucleotides agree with TRBD1. With 3 bases clipped from V and 6 bases from J, the junction kept 3 bases outside the gene matches. This CDR3 is 15 amino acids long. Germline-derived CDR1 and CDR2 are MNHEY and SMNVEV (reference sequence). CDR3 DNA sequence: TGTGCCAGCAGTTTGGGACAGGGGGCCGGTCAGCCCCAGCATTTT. This encodes CASSLGQGAGQPQHF.

The J gene is TRBJ2-2, the V gene TRBV5-1, with 10 bases lining up with TRBD1. J lost 1 base, V lost 3 bases, and 0 bases had no gene match. Germline CDR1 is SGHRS and CDR2 is YFSETQ. The CDR3 runs to 15 residues. CDR3 residues: CASSWTGGNTGELFF. The CDR3, as DNA: TGCGCCAGCAGCTGGACAGGGGGGAACACCGGGGAGCTGTTTTTT.

CDR3 nucleotide sequence: TGCAGCGCCGGGGATGGCAATCAGCCCCAGCATTTT. This encodes CSAGDGNQPQHF. V is TRBV29-1 and J is TRBJ1-5, with no clear D. V was pared by 7 bases and J by 2 bases, with 9 bases between. The germline V gene has CDR1 SQVTM and CDR2 ANQGSEA. This CDR3 has 12 residues.

This clone is a singleton in its sample. The chain carries TRBV19 and TRBJ2-7, with 8 nucleotides matching TRBD1. This CDR3 contains 13 residues. V trimming: 5 bases; J trimming: 6 bases; junction bases outside the gene matches: 6. The germline gives CDR1 LNHDA, CDR2 SQIVND (reference sequence). CDR3 nucleotides: TGTGCCAGTAGTTGGCAGGGGGCGCGCGAGCAGTACTTC. The encoded protein is CASSWQGAREQYF.

The chain carries TRBV5-4 and TRBJ2-1; 9 bases are shared with TRBD2. Germline CDR1 SGHNT, CDR2 YYREEE (reference sequence). The CDR3 totals 15 residues. J lost 6 bases, V lost 0 bases, and 4 bases had no gene match. CDR3 nucleotides: TGTGCCAGCAGCTTGGATGCGGGGGGGCCCAATGAGCAGTTCTTC. Translation: CASSLDAGGPNEQFF.

V is TRBV11-2 and J is TRBJ2-3, with no clear D. This CDR3 region has 12 residues. Trimming pared 4 bases from V and 7 bases from J, leaving 9 bases between. Germline CDR1 SGHAT, CDR2 FQNNGV. This CDR3 reads CASSSESNTQYF. DNA of the CDR3: TGTGCCAGCAGCTCGGAGTCCAATACGCAGTATTTT.

The chain is built from TRBV19 and TRBJ1-5; a weak D match, TRBD1 (6 bases). The CDR3 totals 13 residues. CDR1 LNHDA and CDR2 SQIVND come from the germline V gene (reference sequence). Trimming removed 0 bases at V and 10 bases at J, with 10 bases between. The CDR3 bases are TGTGCCAGTAGTATAGAGGGGGCTACTCCCCAGCATTTT. Translated: CASSIEGATPQHF. Full variable domain (rest looked up from reference TRBV19 and TRBJ1-5): DGGITQSPKYLFRKEGQNVTLSCEQNLNHDAMYWYRQDPGQGLRLIYYSQIVNDFQKGDIAEGYSVSREKKESFPLTVTSAQKNPTAFYLCASSIEGATPQHFGDGTRLSIL.

This clone appeared a single time. For the CDR3, the DNA is TGTGCCTGGAGTCGAGCGGGGACCCCCACAGATACGCAGTATTTT. As protein: CAWSRAGTPTDTQYF. The genes are TRBV30 and TRBJ2-3, with TRBD2 identical over 7 bases. V lost 2 bases to trimming and J lost 2 bases; unmatched junction nucleotides: 7. The CDR3 is 15 residues long. The V gene's germline CDR1 is GTSNPN and CDR2 SVGIG (reference sequence).